This T cell receptor beta chain was sequenced for a study of spatial heterogeneity in lung cancer. Whole-study context: Within tumor regions, the number of TCR transcripts tracked closely with a T cell module score obtained from matched bulk RNA-seq. Findings of the study overall: Counts of ubiquitous and regional expanded TCRs tracked ubiquitous and regional nonsynonymous mutations, respectively. How many expanded intratumoral alpha and beta TCRs were present tracked the tumor mutation count, which was a count of nonsynonymous mutations.

Many counts were recorded for this clonotype. What it binds is not known. As for time point: sample taken at primary tumor resection. Unsorted tumor, nontumor lung tissue or cryopreserved PBMC supplied the whole RNA. TCRdb used MiXCR to reprocess the 5' RACE reads, holding one entry per CDR3 protein. The sample has several thousand distinct CDR3 sequences, around 16% seen once. The CDR3 sequence is 17 residues long. Trimming removed 1 base at V and 5 bases at J, with 19 bases between. Germline V gene data show CDR1 as KGHSH and CDR2 as LQKENI. The sequence came from a female donor with early-stage non-small cell lung cancer. This specimen was lung tumor tissue, taken at surgery. The chain employs TRBV18 and TRBJ2-3, with D hard to call. The CDR3 sequence is CASSPLPAAQGEDTQYF. CDR3 DNA sequence: TGTGCCAGCTCACCACTCCCAGCAGCGCAAGGCGAAGATACGCAGTATTTT.